This T cell receptor beta chain appears in the sequencing data of a study of cytomegalovirus exposure and HLA in healthy donors. Study outcomes and limitations: The CMV antigen specificity of a few CMV-associated chains was confirmed through in vitro analysis.

Losses at the gene ends were 5 bases for V and 3 bases for J; bases not matched to a gene: 7. The CDR3 is 15 amino acids. Germline loops: CDR1 SNHLY, CDR2 FYNNEI. This clone has more than one count but fewer than ten. Its antigen is as yet unknown. PCR involved 60 Vbeta and 13 Jbeta primers. Assay: immunoSEQ multiplex PCR; the TCRdb copy retains only in-frame clones and omits some. Counted here are 140,000 to 150,000 clones, about two thirds occurring once; the ten biggest clones make up approximately 1.6%. Input material: PBMCs. V is TRBV2 and J is TRBJ2-1, with 7 bases lining up with TRBD2. The receptor's source is a woman younger than 30 in good health and CMV-seronegative. The CDR3 sequence is CASSIRGDLYNEQFF. The CDR3 DNA reads TGTGCCAGCAGTATTCGGGGGGACCTCTACAATGAGCAGTTCTTC.